One sample yielded the 26 T cell receptor beta chains listed below, sequenced in a study of early T cells in non-severe SARS-CoV-2 infection. TCRdb reprocessed the 5' RACE reads with MiXCR, giving one entry per CDR3 protein. This table holds about 60,000 distinct CDR3 sequences, around 9.3% found once. Material: whole blood. Receptors originate from an adult who was a healthcare worker with PCR-confirmed SARS-CoV-2 infection or an uninfected control (not recorded which).

This clonotype has more than one count but fewer than ten. This rearrangement joins TRBV6-6 to TRBJ2-5, with D perhaps TRBD1 or TRBD2 (5 bases each). Per germline, CDR1 MNHNY and CDR2 SVGAGI (reference sequence). This CDR3 is 14 amino acids long. The germline V and J ends were trimmed by 5 bases and 10 bases, with 20 bases remaining between them. The CDR3 here is CASSRQMGPYVQYF. In DNA, the CDR3 is TGTGCCAGCAGTCGCCAAATGGGACCTTACGTCCAGTACTTC.

Many counts were recorded for this clonotype. The V and J genes are TRBV6-1 and TRBJ1-5, with unresolved D. Germline CDR1 MNHNS, CDR2 SASEGT. V was cut by 1 base and J by 7 bases, with 8 bases left in between. The CDR3 has 13 residues. Written as DNA, the CDR3 is TGTGCCAGCAGTGAAGACAGAGGCCAGCCCCAGCATTTT. Translated, it gives CASSEDRGQPQHF.

The V call is TRBV6-2 or TRBV6-3, the J call TRBJ2-3, with D tentatively TRBD2 (6 bases). CDR1 is MNHEY and CDR2 is SVGEGT in the germline V gene. The V end lost 5 bases, the J end lost 1 base, and 10 bases lay between the germline ends. CDR3 length: 14 residues. CDR3 nucleotides: TGTGCCAGCAGTCGGGGGACCGGCACAGATACGCAGTATTTT. Translating it yields CASSRGTGTDTQYF.

This clonotype has just a few counts. The rearrangement links TRBV28 to TRBJ2-3; the match to TRBD2 covers 14 bases. CDR1 MDHEN and CDR2 SYDVKM come from the germline V gene. This CDR3 spans 16 amino acids. V lost 6 bases and J lost 6; bases outside the gene matches: 8. The CDR3 loop reads CASSPGLAGASDTQYF. In DNA, the CDR3 is TGTGCCAGCAGCCCGGGACTAGCGGGAGCTTCGGATACGCAGTATTTT.

The CDR3 here is CASSPDHRSSLGEQYF. The DNA of the CDR3 is TGCGCCAGCAGCCCTGATCACAGGTCCTCCCTCGGCGAGCAGTACTTC. The chain has TRBV5-1 and TRBJ2-7; D perhaps matches TRBD1 (5 bases). Germline V lookup: CDR1 SGHRS, CDR2 YFSETQ. Trimming cost V 4 bases and J 6 bases, with 23 bases left between them. This CDR3 spans 16 amino acids.

This clonotype was observed a few times. The chain combines TRBV9 with TRBJ2-2; 7 bases align to TRBD2. Per germline, CDR1 SGDLS and CDR2 YYNGEE. The trim removed 1 base at V and 3 bases at J, leaving 12 bases unmatched. The CDR3 sequence is 18 residues long. The CDR3 spells CASSVLVSGGSHTGELFF. CDR3 in DNA: TGTGCCAGCAGCGTACTCGTCTCTGGCGGGAGCCACACCGGGGAGCTGTTTTTT.

Concerning this clonotype itself: Since a much larger clone is just one base distant, this may be a read error. The chain joins TRBV9 to TRBJ1-2, with D possibly being TRBD1 (5 bases). The CDR3 runs to 15 residues. In germline, CDR1 is SGDLS, CDR2 YYNGEE. The CDR3 is CASCVSTLDSYGYTF. The CDR3 nucleotides are TGTGCCAGCTGCGTCTCGACACTCGACAGCTATGGCTACACCTTC.

The table lists this clonotype with many counts. The V gene is TRBV29-1, the J gene TRBJ2-5, with D possibly TRBD1 on 6 matching bases. Trimming removed 3 bases at V and 1 base at J, with 15 bases between. Germline V gives CDR1 SQVTM, CDR2 ANQGSEA. This CDR3 region has 15 residues. CDR3 in DNA: TGCAGCGTTGAGGTGTGGGTCAGGGGCCAAGAGACCCAGTACTTC. It encodes CSVEVWVRGQETQYF.

This clonotype appeared a few times. V gene TRBV5-8 combines with J gene TRBJ2-7, with a possible D match to TRBD1 (6 bases). Trimming stripped 3 bases from V and 2 bases from J, with 15 bases between. The CDR3 is 15 residues long. The germline V gene encodes CDR1 SGHTS and CDR2 YDEGEE. The CDR3 DNA sequence: TGTGCCAGCAGCTCGGGCAGGGGCTACGCCTACGAGCAGTACTTC. The encoded protein is CASSSGRGYAYEQYF.

The genes are TRBV12-5 and TRBJ1-1; perhaps TRBD1 as D (6 bases). Germline values: CDR1 LGHNT, CDR2 FRNRAP. The CDR3 is made up of 13 amino acids. V was trimmed by 7 bases and J by 8 bases, leaving 17 bases between them. For the CDR3, the DNA is TGTGCTAGTGCCCCGGGGGGACACCGGGAAGCTTTCTTT. Amino acid sequence: CASAPGGHREAFF.

This clonotype was found many times. The V and J genes are TRBV7-9 and TRBJ1-1, with 9 bases lining up with TRBD1. The CDR3 loop spans 14 amino acids. CDR1 and CDR2 (germline): SEHNR, FQNEAQ (reference sequence). J was trimmed by 5 bases and V by 1 base; bases with no gene match: 2. CDR3 sequence: CASSLGGQGTEAFF. The CDR3 nucleotides are TGTGCCAGCAGCTTAGGGGGACAGGGAACTGAAGCTTTCTTT.

This clonotype was counted between two and nine times. The chain combines TRBV7-2 with TRBJ2-1; 15 nucleotides line up with TRBD2. The V segment lost 0 bases and the J segment 9 bases; nucleotides outside the gene matches: 12. The germline CDR1 and CDR2 sequences are SGHTA and FQGNSA. The CDR3 extends over 19 amino acids. This CDR3 reads CASSLAVPAGLAGGSEQFF. DNA for the CDR3: TGTGCCAGCAGCTTAGCGGTCCCTGCGGGACTAGCGGGAGGTTCTGAGCAGTTCTTC.

Many counts were recorded for this clonotype. The V gene is TRBV2, the J gene TRBJ2-3; 7 bases fit TRBD2. Germline loops: CDR1 SNHLY, CDR2 FYNNEI. V shed 6 bases, J shed 5 bases, and the junction held 8 bases outside the gene matches. CDR3 length: 14 residues. The CDR3 spells CASRGREREDTQYF. The CDR3 nucleotides are TGTGCCAGCAGGGGGCGGGAGAGAGAAGATACGCAGTATTTT.

At least ten counts were recorded for this clonotype. This rearrangement joins TRBV7-9 to TRBJ2-1, with 8 bases identical to TRBD2. From germline, CDR1 is SEHNR and CDR2 FQNEAQ (reference sequence). There are 12 residues in the CDR3. Trimming at V came to 8 bases and at J to 8 bases, leaving 5 bases not matched to a gene. The CDR3, as DNA: TGTGCCAGCGGCCGGGAGGGGCATGAGCAGTTCTTC. It translates to CASGREGHEQFF.

The chain links TRBV5-4 to TRBJ2-1; D may be TRBD2 (5 bases). Germline V gene sequence: CDR1 SGHNT, CDR2 YYREEE (reference sequence). The ends were cut back, 4 bases at V and 8 bases at J, with 22 bases in the middle. CDR3 size: 16 residues. The CDR3 here is CASSPDRRKGDYEQFF. The DNA for the CDR3 is TGTGCCAGCAGCCCCGACCGCCGCAAGGGAGATTATGAGCAGTTCTTC.

This clonotype was found many times. CDR3 nucleotides: TGTGCCAGCAGTCGACTAGCGGGAGCATCCTACGAGCAGTACTTC. It encodes CASSRLAGASYEQYF. The rearrangement links TRBV6-5 to TRBJ2-7; TRBD2 matches 12 bases. CDR3 length: 15 amino acids. CDR1 MNHEY and CDR2 SVGAGI come from the germline V gene. V was clipped by 5 bases and J by 1 base; unmatched bases: 3.

V is TRBV12-3 or TRBV12-4 and J is TRBJ2-5; D is perhaps TRBD1 (5 bases). CDR3 size: 13 residues. V shed 1 base and J shed 5 bases, with 8 bases lying between them. The CDR3 spells CASSLGGLETQYF. DNA for the CDR3: TGTGCCAGCAGTTTAGGGGGCCTGGAGACCCAGTACTTC.

This clonotype was observed at least ten times. The J gene is TRBJ2-3, the V gene TRBV24-1; 7 nucleotides agree with TRBD1. This CDR3 has 16 residues. V was clipped by 4 bases and J by 6 bases; unmatched bases: 12. Germline CDR1 reads KGHDR; CDR2 reads SFDVKD. CDR3 loop: CATSDPQGIGRDTQYF. The CDR3 bases are TGTGCCACCAGTGACCCACAGGGGATAGGAAGGGATACGCAGTATTTT.

This clonotype was recorded at least ten times. J is TRBJ2-2 and V is TRBV12-3 or TRBV12-4; no definite D call. The CDR3 has 12 residues. V lost 9 bases to trimming and J lost 3 bases, with 8 bases between them. CDR3 in amino acids: CASTSHTGELFF. CDR3 DNA sequence: TGTGCCAGTACGAGCCACACCGGGGAGCTGTTTTTT.

This clonotype was counted many times. The J gene is TRBJ2-1, the V gene TRBV6-2 or TRBV6-3; possibly TRBD1 or TRBD2 for D (5 bases each). CDR3 length: 17 residues. Germline V CDR1 and CDR2: MNHEY, SVGEGT. Trimming shortened V by 7 bases and J by 6 bases, and 25 bases separated the two germline ends. The CDR3 reads CASTSGTGLSQRNEQFF. CDR3 coding DNA: TGTGCCAGCACAAGTGGTACAGGACTTTCCCAGCGCAATGAGCAGTTCTTC.

This clonotype occurred many times. The chain employs TRBV4-3 and TRBJ1-6; D gene ambiguous. The ends were cut back, 1 base at V and 7 bases at J, with 5 bases in the middle. Germline V gene sequence: CDR1 LGHNA, CDR2 YSLEER. CDR3 length: 13 amino acids. The DNA of the CDR3 is TGCGCCAGCAGCCAAGTCCGGAATTCACCCCTCCACTTT. This encodes CASSQVRNSPLHF.

Ten or more counts support this clonotype. The chain couples TRBV6-2 or TRBV6-3 to TRBJ1-5; tentative D call: TRBD1 (6 bases). Germline V gene sequence: CDR1 MNHEY, CDR2 SVGEGT. Between the trimmed V and J ends, which lost 0 bases and 0 bases, there was a span of 15 bases. The CDR3 has 18 amino acids. The CDR3 nucleotides read TGTGCCAGCAGTTACTCGACGGGGGCGATCGATAGCAATCAGCCCCAGCATTTT. It codes for CASSYSTGAIDSNQPQHF.

This clonotype was detected only a few times. The CDR3 DNA sequence: TGTGCCAGCAGCTTAGCCCTTGCCCACTTCTTC. Translated: CASSLALAHFF. The chain combines TRBV7-2 with TRBJ2-1; D gene ambiguous. The ends were cut back, 0 bases at V and 16 bases at J, with 10 bases in the middle. CDR3 length equals 11 residues. Germline V gene lookup returns CDR1 SGHTA and CDR2 FQGNSA.

The table lists this clonotype with many counts. This chain uses TRBV6-2 or TRBV6-3 with TRBJ2-1, with a weak D call TRBD2 (6 bases). The V gene lost 5 bases and the J gene lost 8 bases, with 19 bases spanning the gap. The CDR3 consists of 15 residues. CDR1 and CDR2 from the germline V gene are MNHEY and SVGEGT. CDR3 sequence: CASSNGMAGLDEQFF. The CDR3 DNA is TGTGCCAGCAGTAACGGAATGGCGGGGTTAGATGAGCAGTTCTTC.

A single count supports this clonotype. The chain joins TRBV19 to TRBJ2-7; tentative D call: TRBD1 (5 bases). This CDR3 has 15 residues. V was cut by 3 bases and J by 3 bases, with 15 bases left in between. The V gene's germline CDR1 is LNHDA and CDR2 SQIVND (reference sequence). The chain's CDR3 is CASSIFAGSVYEQYF. CDR3 coding DNA: TGTGCCAGTAGTATCTTCGCAGGGTCAGTCTACGAGCAGTACTTC. Variable domain in full (rest from reference TRBV19 and TRBJ2-7): DGGITQSPKYLFRKEGQNVTLSCEQNLNHDAMYWYRQDPGQGLRLIYYSQIVNDFQKGDIAEGYSVSREKKESFPLTVTSAQKNPTAFYLCASSIFAGSVYEQYFGPGTRLTVT.

Comments on this clonotype: Possible read error: a much larger clone is one base away. This chain connects TRBV28 to TRBJ2-7; 11 bases are shared with TRBD2. The CDR3 is made up of 15 amino acids. The germline V gene has CDR1 MDHEN and CDR2 SYDVKM. CDR3 coding DNA: TGTGTCAGCAGTCCGAATAGCGGGAGGGTCTACGAGCAGTACTTC. Residues: CVSSPNSGRVYEQYF.